This T cell receptor beta chain was identified in a study of CD4 T cell repertoires in COVID-19. Study outcomes and limitations: SARS-CoV and/or HKU1 spike cultures shared between roughly 7 and 26% of SARS-CoV-2 clonotypes.

To note about this clone: Antigen: not known.

The CDR3 sequence is 17 residues long. CDR1 and CDR2 from the germline V gene are MNHNS and SASEGT. The V segment lost 4 bases and the J segment 7 bases; nucleotides outside the gene matches: 13. Using immunoSEQ multiplex PCR, the repertoire was profiled, and TCRdb retains in-frame clones only, with some absent. The sample carries fewer than 25,000 clones, around 90% recorded once. The memory T cells were sequenced right after ex vivo isolation, without culture. This receptor was identified in a human donor who had COVID-19. The specimen was central memory CD4+ T cells from blood, collected before the COVID-19 pandemic. V is TRBV6-1 and J is TRBJ2-5, with TRBD2 matching over 12 bases. CDR3 loop: CASSAPSTSGGSGTQYF. In DNA form, the CDR3 reads TGTGCCAGCAGTGCCCCCAGTACTAGCGGGGGGTCCGGGACCCAGTACTTC.